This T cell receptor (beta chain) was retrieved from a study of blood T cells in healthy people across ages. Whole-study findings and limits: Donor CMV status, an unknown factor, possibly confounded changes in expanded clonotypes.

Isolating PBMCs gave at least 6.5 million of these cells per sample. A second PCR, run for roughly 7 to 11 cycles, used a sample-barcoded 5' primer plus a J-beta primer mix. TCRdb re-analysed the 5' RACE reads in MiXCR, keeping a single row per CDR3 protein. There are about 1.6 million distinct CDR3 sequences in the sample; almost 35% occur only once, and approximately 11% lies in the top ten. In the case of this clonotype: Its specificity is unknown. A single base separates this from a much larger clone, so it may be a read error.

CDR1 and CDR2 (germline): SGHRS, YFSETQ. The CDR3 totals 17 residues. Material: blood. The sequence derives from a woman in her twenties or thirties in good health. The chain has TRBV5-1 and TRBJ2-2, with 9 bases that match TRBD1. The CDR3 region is CASSLAWTGVIGGGLFF. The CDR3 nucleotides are TGCGCCAGCAGCTTGGCCTGGACAGGGGTAATTGGCGGGGGGCTGTTTTTT.